The rows below give T cell receptor beta chains drawn from one sample of a study of shared clonotypes between healthy human individuals. Some clones are missing from TCRdb's copy, which holds only in-frame ones; the method was immunoSEQ multiplex PCR. The repertoire has about 2.4 million clones, over 85% of them found once; the top ten carry approximately 0.36%. The specimen sequenced was naive CD4+ T cells from PBMCs. The receptors were sampled from a man aged 18 to 30 in good health. Some clones in this sample may be carry-over from other donors' samples. Each CDR3 is given with its conserved first and last residue. D genes are given only for firm matches. Clone size, where shown, is once, few, many, or a class for clones that have expanded.

D gene: .
J gene: TRBJ1-4
V gene: TRBV19
clone size: .
CDR3 protein: CASSISWNLNEKLFF
CDR3 DNA: TGTGCCAGTAGTATAAGCTGGAACTTGAATGAAAAACTGTTTTTT

D gene: TRBD1
J gene: TRBJ1-4
V gene: TRBV2
clone size: .
CDR3 protein: CASSENRDRGSF
CDR3 DNA: TGTGCCAGCAGTGAAAACCGGGACAGGGGATCCTTT

D gene: TRBD1
J gene: TRBJ1-2
V gene: TRBV9
clone size: .
CDR3 protein: CASSVDSPAQGADGYTF
CDR3 DNA: TGTGCCAGCAGCGTAGATAGTCCGGCGCAGGGGGCTGATGGCTACACCTTC

D gene: TRBD2
J gene: TRBJ2-1
V gene: TRBV2
clone size: .
CDR3 protein: CASRRTSETYNEQFF
CDR3 DNA: TGTGCCAGCAGGAGGACTAGCGAGACCTACAATGAGCAGTTCTTC

D gene: TRBD2
J gene: TRBJ2-5
V gene: TRBV5-1
clone size: .
CDR3 protein: CASSLIGGQREGLETQYF
CDR3 DNA: TGCGCCAGCAGCTTGATCGGAGGTCAGCGGGAGGGCCTGGAGACCCAGTACTTC

D gene: TRBD1
J gene: TRBJ2-7
V gene: TRBV29-1
clone size: .
CDR3 protein: CSVLGGGGQGPYEQYF
CDR3 DNA: TGCAGCGTTTTAGGTGGCGGGGGACAGGGCCCCTACGAGCAGTACTTC

D gene: .
J gene: TRBJ1-5
V gene: TRBV4-1
clone size: .
CDR3 protein: CASSQEQGFQPQHF
CDR3 DNA: TGCGCCAGCAGCCAGGAACAGGGTTTTCAGCCCCAGCATTTT

D gene: .
J gene: TRBJ2-3
V gene: TRBV6-1
clone size: .
CDR3 protein: CASSGTPGLHTDTQYF
CDR3 DNA: TGTGCCAGCAGTGGAACTCCGGGACTTCACACAGATACGCAGTATTTT

D gene: TRBD2
J gene: TRBJ2-5
V gene: TRBV19
clone size: once
CDR3 protein: CASSRGLAGGPEETQYF
CDR3 DNA: TGTGCCAGTAGTAGAGGACTAGCGGGAGGGCCGGAAGAGACCCAGTACTTC

D gene: .
J gene: TRBJ1-1
V gene: TRBV28
clone size: .
CDR3 protein: CASSLRTGGNTEAFF
CDR3 DNA: TGTGCCAGCAGCCTGCGGACGGGCGGGAACACTGAAGCTTTCTTT

D gene: .
J gene: TRBJ1-1
V gene: TRBV7-3
clone size: .
CDR3 protein: CASSLGGETEAFF
CDR3 DNA: TGTGCCAGCAGCTTGGGCGGAGAGACTGAAGCTTTCTTT

D gene: TRBD2
J gene: TRBJ2-2
V gene: TRBV2
clone size: .
CDR3 protein: CASSRAGKSTGELFF
CDR3 DNA: TGTGCCAGCAGCAGAGCGGGAAAGAGCACCGGGGAGCTGTTTTTT

D gene: TRBD2
J gene: TRBJ2-5
V gene: TRBV5-1
clone size: .
CDR3 protein: CASSLIASGMQETQYF
CDR3 DNA: TGCGCCAGCAGCTTGATAGCTAGCGGTATGCAAGAGACCCAGTACTTC

D gene: TRBD2
J gene: TRBJ2-1
V gene: TRBV7-2
clone size: .
CDR3 protein: CASTIGLAGYNEQFF
CDR3 DNA: TGTGCCAGCACCATAGGACTAGCGGGCTACAATGAGCAGTTCTTC

D gene: .
J gene: TRBJ2-7
V gene: TRBV28
clone size: .
CDR3 protein: CASSLVGSRHEQYF
CDR3 DNA: TGTGCCAGCAGTTTAGTTGGGTCTAGGCACGAGCAGTACTTC

D gene: .
J gene: TRBJ1-4
V gene: TRBV4-1
clone size: .
CDR3 protein: CASSQGPPRGATNEKLFF
CDR3 DNA: TGCGCCAGCAGCCAAGGCCCTCCTAGGGGGGCAACTAATGAAAAACTGTTTTTT

D gene: TRBD1
J gene: TRBJ1-2
V gene: TRBV18
clone size: .
CDR3 protein: CASSPGQGHGYTF
CDR3 DNA: TGTGCCAGCTCGCCGGGACAGGGGCATGGCTACACCTTC

D gene: TRBD1
J gene: TRBJ1-1
V gene: TRBV18
clone size: .
CDR3 protein: CASSRDRDGTEAFF
CDR3 DNA: TGTGCCAGCTCTCGGGACAGGGATGGGACTGAAGCTTTCTTT

D gene: .
J gene: TRBJ1-2
V gene: TRBV27
clone size: once
CDR3 protein: CASRRSQGANYGYTF
CDR3 DNA: TGTGCCAGCCGTAGGTCCCAGGGTGCTAACTATGGCTACACCTTC

D gene: .
J gene: TRBJ2-1
V gene: TRBV28
clone size: .
CDR3 protein: CAMSRGSYNEQFF
CDR3 DNA: TGTGCCATGTCTAGGGGGTCCTACAATGAGCAGTTCTTC

D gene: TRBD2
J gene: TRBJ2-5
V gene: TRBV5-1
clone size: .
CDR3 protein: CASSLFGGSGLQETQYF
CDR3 DNA: TGCGCCAGCAGCTTGTTTGGCGGGAGTGGGCTCCAAGAGACCCAGTACTTC

D gene: TRBD1
J gene: TRBJ1-2
V gene: TRBV29-1
clone size: once
CDR3 protein: CSVEFGRGPIGGYTF
CDR3 DNA: TGCAGCGTTGAATTTGGCAGGGGGCCTATAGGGGGCTACACCTTC

D gene: .
J gene: TRBJ2-1
V gene: TRBV2
clone size: .
CDR3 protein: CASSVDYNEQFF
CDR3 DNA: TGTGCCAGCAGTGTGGACTACAATGAGCAGTTCTTC

D gene: .
J gene: TRBJ2-5
V gene: TRBV11-2
clone size: once
CDR3 protein: CASRGSETQYF
CDR3 DNA: TGTGCCAGCAGAGGTTCGGAGACCCAGTACTTC

D gene: TRBD1
J gene: TRBJ2-3
V gene: TRBV19
clone size: .
CDR3 protein: CASSPQGAKDTQYF
CDR3 DNA: TGTGCCAGTAGTCCGCAGGGGGCGAAAGATACGCAGTATTTT

D gene: TRBD1
J gene: TRBJ2-3
V gene: TRBV7-2
clone size: once
CDR3 protein: CASSWGTGGTDTQYF
CDR3 DNA: TGTGCCAGCAGCTGGGGGACAGGGGGCACAGATACGCAGTATTTT

D gene: TRBD1
J gene: TRBJ1-3
V gene: TRBV9
clone size: .
CDR3 protein: CASSVNGQEIGNTIYF
CDR3 DNA: TGTGCCAGCAGCGTAAATGGACAGGAAATAGGAAACACCATATATTTT

D gene: .
J gene: TRBJ2-5
V gene: TRBV30
clone size: .
CDR3 protein: CAWSRGFRETQYF
CDR3 DNA: TGTGCCTGGAGTCGGGGGTTCCGGGAGACCCAGTACTTC

D gene: .
J gene: TRBJ1-1
V gene: TRBV5-1
clone size: .
CDR3 protein: CASSLVDPNTEAFF
CDR3 DNA: TGCGCCAGCAGCTTGGTCGACCCGAACACTGAAGCTTTCTTT

D gene: .
J gene: TRBJ2-1
V gene: TRBV11-2
clone size: .
CDR3 protein: CASSYRRISSYNEQFF
CDR3 DNA: TGTGCCAGCAGCTACAGGCGGATTAGCTCCTACAATGAGCAGTTCTTC

D gene: TRBD1
J gene: TRBJ2-3
V gene: TRBV7-2
clone size: .
CDR3 protein: CASSYRQGITDTQYF
CDR3 DNA: TGTGCCAGCAGCTATAGACAGGGAATCACAGATACGCAGTATTTT

D gene: .
J gene: TRBJ1-2
V gene: TRBV2
clone size: .
CDR3 protein: CASTLSGYTF
CDR3 DNA: TGTGCCAGCACATTAAGTGGCTACACCTTC

D gene: TRBD1
J gene: TRBJ1-2
V gene: TRBV19
clone size: .
CDR3 protein: CASSIHRGGPSNYGYTF
CDR3 DNA: TGTGCCAGTAGTATTCACAGGGGGGGGCCGTCTAACTATGGCTACACCTTC

D gene: .
J gene: TRBJ1-3
V gene: TRBV21-1
clone size: .
CDR3 protein: CASSPRVVERGQATGNTIYF
CDR3 DNA: TGTGCCAGCAGCCCAAGGGTTGTAGAGAGGGGACAGGCAACCGGAAACACCATATATTTT

D gene: .
J gene: TRBJ1-1
V gene: TRBV4-1
clone size: .
CDR3 protein: CASSQDSRTLNTEAFF
CDR3 DNA: TGCGCCAGCAGCCAGGACTCCAGAACTCTAAACACTGAAGCTTTCTTT

D gene: TRBD2
J gene: TRBJ2-1
V gene: TRBV7-9
clone size: .
CDR3 protein: CASILGRDYNEQFF
CDR3 DNA: TGTGCCAGCATTTTAGGGAGGGACTACAATGAGCAGTTCTTC

D gene: .
J gene: TRBJ2-7
V gene: TRBV28
clone size: few
CDR3 protein: CATGRYEQYF
CDR3 DNA: TGTGCCACGGGGCGGTACGAGCAGTACTTC

D gene: .
J gene: TRBJ2-7
V gene: TRBV25-1
clone size: .
CDR3 protein: CASSPGQLYEQYF
CDR3 DNA: TGTGCCAGCAGCCCAGGACAGCTGTACGAGCAGTACTTC

D gene: TRBD2
J gene: TRBJ2-7
V gene: TRBV7-3
clone size: .
CDR3 protein: CASSLSSASGSYEQYF
CDR3 DNA: TGTGCCAGCAGCTTAAGCTCGGCTAGCGGGTCCTACGAGCAGTACTTC

D gene: .
J gene: TRBJ1-5
V gene: TRBV21-1
clone size: .
CDR3 protein: CASIHSNKGRSAQHF
CDR3 DNA: TGTGCCAGCATCCATTCCAATAAAGGGCGGTCGGCCCAGCATTTT

D gene: .
J gene: TRBJ2-7
V gene: TRBV7-2
clone size: .
CDR3 protein: CASSRVAGAQVPYEQYF
CDR3 DNA: TGTGCCAGCAGCCGGGTAGCAGGGGCTCAGGTACCCTACGAGCAGTACTTC

D gene: .
J gene: TRBJ2-2
V gene: TRBV30
clone size: .
CDR3 protein: CAWSASRKLGATGELFF
CDR3 DNA: TGTGCCTGGAGTGCGTCCCGGAAACTAGGGGCCACCGGGGAGCTGTTTTTT

D gene: .
J gene: TRBJ2-5
V gene: TRBV6-1
clone size: .
CDR3 protein: CASGQGIRETQYF
CDR3 DNA: TGTGCCAGCGGCCAAGGGATAAGGGAGACCCAGTACTTC

D gene: .
J gene: TRBJ2-3
V gene: TRBV15
clone size: .
CDR3 protein: CATSRDYRPQSTDTQYF
CDR3 DNA: TGTGCCACCAGCAGAGACTACAGGCCCCAGTCGACAGATACGCAGTATTTT

D gene: .
J gene: TRBJ1-1
V gene: TRBV28
clone size: .
CDR3 protein: CASMTTVEAFF
CDR3 DNA: TGTGCCAGCATGACGACGGTTGAAGCTTTCTTT

D gene: .
J gene: TRBJ2-5
V gene: TRBV5-1
clone size: .
CDR3 protein: CASSPGHPVRETQYF
CDR3 DNA: TGCGCCAGCAGCCCGGGACACCCGGTTCGAGAGACCCAGTACTTC

D gene: .
J gene: TRBJ1-2
V gene: TRBV7-9
clone size: .
CDR3 protein: CASSLDSSQGYGYTF
CDR3 DNA: TGTGCCAGCAGCCTCGACAGCTCTCAGGGGTATGGCTACACCTTC

D gene: .
J gene: TRBJ2-7
V gene: TRBV28
clone size: .
CDR3 protein: CASSPDSYEQYF
CDR3 DNA: TGTGCCAGCAGTCCGGACAGTTACGAGCAGTACTTC

D gene: .
J gene: TRBJ1-5
V gene: TRBV10-3
clone size: once
CDR3 protein: CAISQGSSEPQHF
CDR3 DNA: TGTGCCATCAGCCAGGGGTCGTCCGAGCCCCAGCATTTT

D gene: .
J gene: TRBJ2-2
V gene: TRBV2
clone size: .
CDR3 protein: CASSDGRDTGELFF
CDR3 DNA: TGTGCCAGCAGTGACGGCAGGGACACCGGGGAGCTGTTTTTT

D gene: .
J gene: TRBJ2-3
V gene: TRBV9
clone size: .
CDR3 protein: CASSVGGLPRGTDTQYF
CDR3 DNA: TGTGCCAGCAGCGTAGGGGGACTACCCAGGGGGACAGATACGCAGTATTTT